The 25 T cell receptor beta chains in this list originate from one sample, sequenced in a study of T cells after somatic rescue of genetic block. Profiling relied on immunoSEQ multiplex PCR, and the TCRdb table lists in-frame clones only, not all of them. The sample includes some 12,000 clones, roughly 73% of them seen just once. The sequenced sample was peripheral blood mononuclear cells (PBMCs). The receptors stem from a boy between 10 and 17 years old.

V and J are TRBV9 and TRBJ1-1; D might be TRBD1 (6 bases). This CDR3 is 16 amino acids long. Trimming took 0 bases from V and 4 from J, leaving 16 bases between them. Germline-derived CDR1 and CDR2 are SGDLS and YYNGEE. CDR3 loop: CASSVESDGGGTEAFF. The CDR3 DNA reads TGTGCCAGCAGCGTAGAGTCCGATGGAGGGGGCACTGAAGCTTTCTTT. The full variable domain, completed using reference TRBV9 and TRBJ1-1, is DSGVTQTPKHLITATGQRVTLRCSPRSGDLSVYWYQQSLDQGLQFLIQYYNGEERAKGNILERFSAQQFPDLHSELNLSSLELGDSALYFCASSVESDGGGTEAFFGQGTRLTVV.

This rearrangement joins TRBV7-9 to TRBJ2-5, with D possibly TRBD2 on 6 matching bases. Trimming pared 3 bases from V and 4 bases from J, leaving 21 bases between. The CDR3 loop spans 17 amino acids. CDR1 and CDR2 (germline): SEHNR, FQNEAQ (reference sequence). The CDR3 loop is CASSFDSGDPRGETQYF. The CDR3 DNA is TGTGCCAGCAGCTTTGACTCCGGGGACCCGCGGGGAGAGACCCAGTACTTC. The full variable domain, its missing parts supplied by reference TRBV7-9 and TRBJ2-5, is DTGVSQNPRHKITKRGQNVTFRCDPISEHNRLYWYRQTLGQGPEFLTYFQNEAQLEKSRLLSDRFSAERPKGSFSTLEIQRTEQGDSAMYLCASSFDSGDPRGETQYFGPGTRLLVL.

CDR3: CASSPRGRVSWNTIYF. CDR3 bases: TGTGCCAGTAGTCCCCGGGGCAGGGTCTCTTGGAACACCATATATTTT. The chain combines TRBV19 with TRBJ1-3; the D gene is possibly TRBD1 (5 bases). This CDR3 has 16 amino acids. Germline CDR1 is LNHDA and CDR2 is SQIVND (reference sequence). Trimming shortened V by 5 bases and J by 7 bases, and 21 bases separated the two germline ends.

This chain connects TRBV19 to TRBJ2-7, with D unclear. The CDR3 totals 14 residues. V was shortened by 3 bases and J by 2 bases, with 11 bases between the two germline ends. Germline V gene sequence: CDR1 LNHDA, CDR2 SQIVND (reference sequence). The CDR3 here is CASSMGRQPYEQYF. The CDR3 bases are TGTGCCAGTAGTATGGGCCGCCAGCCCTACGAGCAGTACTTC.

The CDR3 nucleotides read TGTGCCAGCAGTTTATCGCCAGGATTCAGCTCTGGAAACACCATATATTTT. This codes for CASSLSPGFSSGNTIYF. The chain combines TRBV27 with TRBJ1-3, with D unclear. V was pared by 0 bases and J by 0 bases, with 12 bases between. Per germline, CDR1 MNHEY and CDR2 SMNVEV (reference sequence). The length of the CDR3 is 17 residues.

This chain connects TRBV28 to TRBJ1-2, with 8 bases identical to TRBD1. V shed 3 bases and J 7 bases; nucleotides not matched to a gene: 4. Looked up from germline, CDR1 is MDHEN and CDR2 is SYDVKM. There are 13 residues in the CDR3. CDR3 sequence reads: CASSFQGASGYTF. The DNA of the CDR3 is TGTGCCAGCAGTTTCCAGGGGGCAAGTGGCTACACCTTC.

This clone has just a few counts. The CDR3 DNA sequence: TGCGCCAGCAGCCAAGACTATAGCGGGGGCAGCTCCTACAATGAGCAGTTCTTC. Translating gives CASSQDYSGGSSYNEQFF. This chain connects TRBV4-1 to TRBJ2-1; TRBD2 aligns across 9 bases. Germline-derived CDR1 and CDR2 are MGHRA and YSYEKL. The CDR3 has 18 residues. The V segment lost 0 bases and the J segment 0 bases; nucleotides outside the gene matches: 6.

The CDR3 reads CASSQDYSGSPVAKNIQYF. The CDR3 DNA reads TGCGCCAGCAGCCAAGATTACAGCGGGTCCCCCGTTGCCAAAAACATTCAGTACTTC. This chain joins TRBV4-1 and TRBJ2-4, with D maybe TRBD2 (6 bases). Looked up from germline, CDR1 is MGHRA and CDR2 is YSYEKL. The CDR3 runs 19 residues. Trimming shortened V by 0 bases and J by 1 base, and 19 bases separated the two germline ends.

This clone has just one count. DNA for the CDR3: TGTGCCAGCTCCCAATCCGTAGCCAAAAACATTCAGTACTTC. Its translation is CASSQSVAKNIQYF. V gene TRBV18 combines with J gene TRBJ2-4; D gene ambiguous. V gave up 6 bases and J gave up 0 bases, with 9 bases separating them. This CDR3 has 14 amino acids. CDR1 and CDR2 from the germline V gene are KGHSH and LQKENI.

As DNA, the CDR3 is TGTGCCAGCAGCATTCGGGGCCAGGGGGGAAATCAGCCCCAGCATTTT. Translation: CASSIRGQGGNQPQHF. The gene calls are TRBV21-1 and TRBJ1-5; TRBD1 is taken as the D call from the table, unchecked against the DNA. TRBV21-1 is a pseudogene. This CDR3 comprises 16 residues.

The V gene is TRBV10-3, the J gene TRBJ2-3; D remains unclear. The CDR3 sequence is 12 residues long. In germline, CDR1 is ENHRY, CDR2 SYGVKD. V was clipped by 2 bases and J by 5 bases, with 5 bases between them. CDR3 loop: CAISEVLDTQYF. The DNA for the CDR3 is TGTGCCATCAGTGAGGTATTAGATACGCAGTATTTT.

This clone was found a few times. The chain employs TRBV10-3 and TRBJ2-5; a possible D gene is TRBD2 (7 bases). Per the germline V gene, CDR1 is ENHRY and CDR2 is SYGVKD. CDR3 length: 14 residues. The V and J ends lost 7 bases and 4 bases respectively, with 16 bases between them. CDR3 protein: CAIMRGGAGETQYF. DNA of the CDR3: TGTGCCATCATGAGGGGGGGCGCAGGAGAGACCCAGTACTTC.

CDR3 loop: CASSFAPYSNQPQHF. The CDR3 DNA reads TGTGCCAGCAGTTTCGCACCTTATAGCAATCAGCCCCAGCATTTT. This sequence joins TRBV28 and TRBJ1-5, with no clear D. CDR1 is MDHEN and CDR2 is SYDVKM in the germline V gene. V dropped 3 bases and J dropped 0 bases, with 9 bases sitting between them. This CDR3 contains 15 residues.

The chain links TRBV5-8 to TRBJ1-5; D not resolved. The CDR3 has 18 residues. The V and J ends lost 1 base and 0 bases respectively, with 17 bases between them. Germline V gene data show CDR1 as SGHTS and CDR2 as YDEGEE. CDR3 residues: CASSLRVGRRLSNQPQHF. The CDR3 nucleotides are TGTGCCAGCAGCTTGAGAGTCGGCAGACGTCTTAGCAATCAGCCCCAGCATTTT. Supplemented by reference TRBV5-8 and TRBJ1-5, the full variable domain reads EAGVTQSPTHLIKTRGQQATLRCSPISGHTSVYWYQQALGLGLQFLLWYDEGEERNRGNFPPRFSGRQFPNYSSELNVNALELEDSALYLCASSLRVGRRLSNQPQHFGDGTRLSIL.

This sequence joins TRBV28 and TRBJ1-5, with D uncertain. The CDR3 runs 15 residues. V was pared by 4 bases and J by 5 bases, with 15 bases between. The germline gives CDR1 MDHEN, CDR2 SYDVKM. CDR3 amino acids: CASSSYPRPHQPQHF. CDR3 bases: TGTGCCAGCAGTTCCTACCCCCGCCCCCATCAGCCCCAGCATTTT.

This clone was detected a few times. V usage is TRBV27 and J usage is TRBJ2-7; no definite D call. The CDR3 totals 13 residues. The germline V gene encodes CDR1 MNHEY and CDR2 SMNVEV (reference sequence). V lost 2 bases, J lost 1 base, and 6 bases lay in between. The CDR3 is CASSLKTSYEQYF. CDR3 sequence (DNA): TGTGCCAGCAGTTTAAAGACGTCCTACGAGCAGTACTTC.

This chain connects TRBV12-2 to TRBJ1-4. TRBV12-2 is an annotated pseudogene. The CDR3 totals 16 residues. CDR3 bases: TGTGCAAGTCGCTTAGCGCGGAGGGGGGCGGATGAAAAACTGTTTTTT. Encoded protein: CASRLARRGADEKLFF.

This chain uses TRBV5-1 with TRBJ1-5; D might be TRBD1 (6 bases). V lost 4 bases and J lost 5, with 16 bases in between. The CDR3 is 15 residues long. Germline V gives CDR1 SGHRS, CDR2 YFSETQ. CDR3: CASSQDGQPYQPQHF. DNA of the CDR3: TGCGCCAGCAGCCAGGATGGACAGCCCTATCAGCCCCAGCATTTT.

This clone has a single count. The gene calls are TRBV10-2 and TRBJ2-3; no definite D call. Germline V lookup: CDR1 WSHSY, CDR2 SAAADI. Trimming left V 7 bases short and J 1 base short, with 15 bases between. The CDR3 length is 15 residues. The CDR3 loop reads CASNPRHQGTDTQYF. In DNA form, the CDR3 reads TGCGCCAGCAATCCGCGCCACCAGGGCACAGATACGCAGTATTTT.

By share, this clone counts as medium-sized (0.01 to 0.1%). Its ends do not fully match the called genes, so a read error is possible. J is TRBJ1-6 and V is TRBV2; TRBD1 agrees at 10 bases. This CDR3 has 12 amino acids. Germline CDR1 reads SNHLY; CDR2 reads FYNNEI. The DNA of the CDR3 is TGTGCCAGCAGTGAACCCCGGACAGGGGGTAACTTT. Encoded protein: CASSEPRTGGNF. Combining the CDR3 with reference TRBV2 and TRBJ1-6 gives the whole variable domain EPEVTQTPSHQVTQMGQEVILRCVPISNHLYFYWYRQILGQKVEFLVSFYNNEISEKSEIFDDQFSVERPDGSNFTLKIRSTKLEDSAMYFCASSEPRTGGNFGNGTRLTVT.

The gene calls are TRBV9 and TRBJ2-7; the match to TRBD2 covers 9 bases. This CDR3 is 16 amino acids long. CDR1 and CDR2 (germline): SGDLS, YYNGEE. The V segment lost 0 bases and the J segment 0 bases; nucleotides outside the gene matches: 4. The chain's CDR3 is CASSVGAGGFSYEQYF. CDR3 in DNA: TGTGCCAGCAGCGTAGGGGCGGGAGGGTTCTCCTACGAGCAGTACTTC.

The CDR3 is CASSYLLTGGEQYF. In DNA form, the CDR3 reads TGTGCCAGCAGTTACTTACTTACAGGGGGTGAGCAGTACTTC. The J gene is TRBJ2-7, the V gene TRBV6-5; 8 bases align to TRBD1. The CDR3 extends over 14 amino acids. CDR1 and CDR2 from the germline V gene are MNHEY and SVGAGI. V dropped 1 base and J dropped 7; count of bases not matched to a gene: 6.

The chain employs TRBV7-2 and TRBJ2-5; possible D gene TRBD1, 5 bases. The germline gives CDR1 SGHTA, CDR2 FQGNSA. The CDR3 covers 13 residues. V was pared by 2 bases and J by 4 bases, with 8 bases between. CDR3 sequence: CASSLNGAETQYF. DNA for the CDR3: TGTGCCAGCAGCTTAAATGGGGCAGAGACCCAGTACTTC.

Only a few counts were recorded for this clone. The CDR3 loop reads CASSRGQGNGEQYF. The CDR3 DNA reads as TGTGCCAGCAGCCGCGGACAGGGGAATGGTGAGCAGTACTTC. The V call is TRBV7-9, the J call TRBJ2-7, with 9 nucleotides matching TRBD1. The CDR3 is 14 amino acids. The germline V gene has CDR1 SEHNR and CDR2 FQNEAQ (reference sequence). V shed 5 bases and J 7 bases; nucleotides not matched to a gene: 9.

V gene TRBV5-5 combines with J gene TRBJ1-5; a weak D match, TRBD1 (5 bases). The germline V gene encodes CDR1 SGHKS and CDR2 YYEKEE (reference sequence). The CDR3 runs to 15 residues. With 2 bases removed from V and 5 bases from J, the gap between germline ends came to 14 bases. The CDR3 is CASSLGGVAYQPQHF. DNA of the CDR3: TGTGCCAGCAGCTTAGGAGGGGTGGCCTATCAGCCCCAGCATTTT.